This record concerns one T cell receptor (beta chain) sequence. This clone came up once. The antigen it recognizes is unknown. No base qualities exist here, and no much larger clone lies one base off it. The data derive from a study of blood T cell repertoires in COVID-19 (TCRdb year 2020). Regarding the research as a whole: Collaborator samples came from the United States, Italy and Spain and covered acute and convalescent phases of COVID-19. The material from the prospective study consisted of cDNA or gDNA derived from T cells, B-cell-depleted T cells, or PBMCs. Subjects who had been exposed to COVID-19, were actively infected with it, or had recovered from it provided the deeply sampled blood TCRbeta repertoires that made up the dataset. The repertoires were made available in a free public database intended to serve as a resource for research on the immune response to SARS-CoV-2. The samples were drawn from the first 160 participants of the ongoing ImmuneRACE study and from 1,200 or so subjects provided by 6 global collaborators. Nearly every sample came with metadata listing a de-identified subject ID, COVID-19 status, age in years and sex. Where available, HLA class I and class II types were taken from metadata supplied by the sample provider and were not determined by assay-based typing. Points the paper makes about the study in general: Clinical and demographic metadata were provided uncurated, with the amount varying by source and participant.

Another Seattle source contributed samples from volunteer blood donors who had recovered from COVID-19. Whole blood was collected in K2EDTA tubes by collaborating institutions according to the institutions' own protocols. For TCRbeta analysis, collaborators shipped samples as frozen whole blood, isolated PBMCs, or DNA extracted from either of those sample types. TCRbeta CDR3 regions were amplified from genomic DNA by means of the immunoSEQ Assay, a bias-controlled multiplex PCR. In the source study's methods: Nucleated cell counts per sample were estimated from amplification of reference gene primers within the assay. Sequence reads were collapsed and filtered to measure the absolute abundance of every unique TCRbeta CDR3 rearrangement. Productive Simpson clonality was computed per sample as the square root of Simpson's diversity index over productive rearrangements. In its TCRdb copy, this immuneACCESS table keeps in-frame sequences only and misses some clones. Where compared with another copy, unresolved V genes explain less than half of these, and the others have no known cause. D and trimming were read from the DNA, whereas the V and J calls and clone size are those reported in that table. The sample table lists roughly 200,000 clones, roughly 80% of them with a count of one. The ten largest clones take up around an eighth of the sample.

The germline V and J ends show losses of 6 bases and 6 bases respectively, and no gene match explains 9 bases of the junction. From the cysteine up to the phenylalanine, the CDR3 has a length of 14 residues. Only the CDR3 portion is preserved as DNA: 42 bases, with reading frame beginning at the first base. Via the germline V gene, CDR1 is MNHEY and CDR2 SVGAGI. The sequencing input was peripheral blood. This TCR came from a man between 45 and 60 years old who had recovered from COVID-19. The V and J genes are TRBV6-5 and TRBJ2-7, with 9 bases matching TRBD1. The DNA is TGTGCCAGCAGAGCCGGGACAGGGTATGGCGAGCAGTACTTC. Translated, this is CASRAGTGYGEQYF.